This record concerns one T cell receptor (beta chain) sequence. During its preparation, the TCRbeta library received unique molecular identifiers. TCRdb independently ran MiXCR on the PCR reads; one entry per CDR3 protein. This sample has a few hundred thousand distinct CDR3 sequences, with 10% found just once. The sample is drawn from a study of T-cell reconstitution after alpha-beta-depleted transplantation in children. The CDR3 runs 14 residues. The germline CDR1 and CDR2 sequences are DFQATT and SNEGSKA (reference sequence). V was pared by 3 bases and J by 0 bases, with 9 bases between. Sequenced material: PBMCs from the stem cell graft donor, taken from the stem cell graft. The sequence was collected from a human donor who donated a stem cell graft to a child with acute lymphoblastic leukemia. The chain carries TRBV20-1 and TRBJ2-4, with a weak D call TRBD2 (5 bases). The CDR3 reads CSASRRLAKNIQYF. CDR3 DNA: TGCAGTGCTAGCCGGAGGCTAGCCAAAAACATTCAGTACTTC.